The 3 T cell receptor beta chains in this list originate from one sample, sequenced in a study of response to subunit inactivated influenza vaccine. TCRdb reanalysed the RT-PCR reads using MiXCR and keeps one entry per CDR3 protein. In the table there are around 200,000 distinct CDR3 sequences, around 9% of which are singletons. The specimen comprised non-naive T cells sorted from PBMCs, sampled on the day of vaccination. These receptors all come from a man aged 45-65 years who received an inactivated influenza vaccine.

In this sample, this clonotype turned up many times. The chain uses TRBV28 and TRBJ2-5, with 7 bases fitting TRBD2. The J segment lost 4 bases and the V segment lost 4 bases, leaving 15 bases of the junction unmatched. Germline V gene data show CDR1 as MDHEN and CDR2 as SYDVKM. There are 17 residues in the CDR3. DNA for the CDR3: TGTGCCAGCAGTTCCCCCTCTCGCGGGAGAGTAAGAGAGACCCAGTACTTC. This translates into CASSSPSRGRVRETQYF.

The table lists this clonotype with a few counts. The chain employs TRBV7-9 and TRBJ2-7; perhaps TRBD2 as D (6 bases). V was shortened by 1 base and J by 5 bases, with 12 bases between the two germline ends. The germline V gene has CDR1 SEHNR and CDR2 FQNEAQ (reference sequence). This CDR3 spans 14 amino acids. In DNA form, the CDR3 reads TGTGCCAGCAGCTTAGGTGGAGGCGGGGACGAGCAGTACTTC. Amino acid sequence: CASSLGGGGDEQYF.

This chain links TRBV9 with TRBJ2-4; 8 nucleotides align to TRBD2. Germline V lookup: CDR1 SGDLS, CDR2 YYNGEE. The CDR3 contains 16 residues. Losses at the gene ends were 3 bases for V and 0 bases for J; bases not matched to a gene: 5. In DNA form, the CDR3 reads TGTGCCAGCAGCGGCGCGGGGGGCCTAGCCAAAAACATTCAGTACTTC. Its protein product is CASSGAGGLAKNIQYF.